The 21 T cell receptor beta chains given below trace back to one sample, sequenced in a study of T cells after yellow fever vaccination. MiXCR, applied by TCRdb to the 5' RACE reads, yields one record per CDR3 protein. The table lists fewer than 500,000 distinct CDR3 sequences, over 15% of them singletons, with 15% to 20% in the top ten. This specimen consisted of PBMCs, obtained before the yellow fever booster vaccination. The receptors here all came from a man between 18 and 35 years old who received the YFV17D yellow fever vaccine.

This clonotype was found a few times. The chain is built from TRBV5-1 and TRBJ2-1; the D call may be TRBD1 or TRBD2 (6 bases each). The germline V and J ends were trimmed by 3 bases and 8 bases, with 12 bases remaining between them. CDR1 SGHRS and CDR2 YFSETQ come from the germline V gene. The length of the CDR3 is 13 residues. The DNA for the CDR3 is TGCGCCAGCAGCTCCCCGGGGGCAGATGAGCAGTTCTTC. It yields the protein CASSSPGADEQFF.

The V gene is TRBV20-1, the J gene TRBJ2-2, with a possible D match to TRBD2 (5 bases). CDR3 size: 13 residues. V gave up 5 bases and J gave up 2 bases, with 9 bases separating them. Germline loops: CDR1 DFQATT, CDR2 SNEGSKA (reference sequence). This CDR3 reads CSARLANTGELFF. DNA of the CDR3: TGCAGTGCTCGTCTAGCAAACACCGGGGAGCTGTTTTTT.

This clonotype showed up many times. The CDR3 here is CASSLAAGESYEQYF. The CDR3 bases are TGTGCCAGCAGCTTAGCGGCAGGGGAGTCTTACGAGCAGTACTTC. This rearrangement joins TRBV7-2 to TRBJ2-7, with a weak D call TRBD1 (6 bases). Germline CDR1 reads SGHTA; CDR2 reads FQGNSA. Trimming removed 0 bases at V and 4 bases at J, with 13 bases between. The CDR3 contains 15 residues. Filled out from reference TRBV7-2 and TRBJ2-7, the complete variable domain reads GAGVSQSPSNKVTEKGKDVELRCDPISGHTALYWYRQSLGQGLEFLIYFQGNSAPDKSGLPSDRFSAERTGGSVSTLTIQRTQQEDSAVYLCASSLAAGESYEQYFGPGTRLTVT.

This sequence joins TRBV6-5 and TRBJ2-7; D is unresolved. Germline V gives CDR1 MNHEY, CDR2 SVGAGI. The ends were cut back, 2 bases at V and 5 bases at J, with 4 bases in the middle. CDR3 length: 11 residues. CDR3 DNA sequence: TGTGCCAGCAGTTACCAGAACGAGCAGTACTTC. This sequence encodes CASSYQNEQYF.

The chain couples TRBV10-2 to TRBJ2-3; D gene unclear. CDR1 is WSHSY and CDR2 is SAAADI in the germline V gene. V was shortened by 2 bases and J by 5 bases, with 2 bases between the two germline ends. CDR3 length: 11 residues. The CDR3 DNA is TGCGCCAGCAGTGAGCAAGATACGCAGTATTTT. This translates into CASSEQDTQYF.

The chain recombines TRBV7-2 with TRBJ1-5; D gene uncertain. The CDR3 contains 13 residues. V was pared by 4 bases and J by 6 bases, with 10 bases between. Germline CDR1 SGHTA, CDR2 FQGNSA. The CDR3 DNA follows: TGTGCCAGCAGCTCCCAGCGGAGTCAGCCCCAGCATTTT. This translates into CASSSQRSQPQHF.

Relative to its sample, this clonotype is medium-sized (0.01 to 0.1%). The CDR3 spells CASSLQGQGLFGTNEKLFF. The CDR3 DNA sequence: TGTGCCAGCAGCTTGCAAGGACAGGGGCTCTTCGGCACTAATGAAAAACTGTTTTTT. V is TRBV5-6 and J is TRBJ1-4; 9 nucleotides agree with TRBD1. Looked up from germline, CDR1 is SGHDT and CDR2 is YYEEEE. The CDR3 is made up of 19 amino acids. Germline trimming cut 1 base from V and 2 bases from J; bases unmatched to any gene: 12.

The CDR3 here is CSARDQASLYGYTF. The CDR3 DNA reads as TGCAGTGCTAGAGATCAGGCGTCCCTCTATGGCTACACCTTC. This rearrangement joins TRBV20-1 to TRBJ1-2, with D unclear. CDR1 DFQATT and CDR2 SNEGSKA come from the germline V gene (reference sequence). The CDR3 spans 14 residues. The germline V and J ends were trimmed by 0 bases and 4 bases, with 12 bases remaining between them.

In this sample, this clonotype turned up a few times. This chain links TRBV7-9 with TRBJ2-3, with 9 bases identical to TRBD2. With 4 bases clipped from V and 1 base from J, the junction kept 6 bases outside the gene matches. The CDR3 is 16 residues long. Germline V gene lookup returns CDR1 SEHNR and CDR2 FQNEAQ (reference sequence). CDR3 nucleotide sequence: TGTGCCAGCAGCTCCTACCTAGCGGGGCGCACAGATACGCAGTATTTT. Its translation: CASSSYLAGRTDTQYF. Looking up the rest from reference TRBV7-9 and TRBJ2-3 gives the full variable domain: DTGVSQNPRHKITKRGQNVTFRCDPISEHNRLYWYRQTLGQGPEFLTYFQNEAQLEKSRLLSDRFSAERPKGSFSTLEIQRTEQGDSAMYLCASSSYLAGRTDTQYFGPGTRLTVL.

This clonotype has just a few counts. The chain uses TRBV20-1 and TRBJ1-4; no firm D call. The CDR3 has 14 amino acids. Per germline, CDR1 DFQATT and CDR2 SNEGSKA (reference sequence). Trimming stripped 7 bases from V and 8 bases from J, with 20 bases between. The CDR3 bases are TGCAGTGTCCGCAACCTGGCCCCGGGGGAAAAACTGTTTTTT. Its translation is CSVRNLAPGEKLFF.

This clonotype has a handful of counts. CDR3 sequence: CASPIRDTDTQYF. The CDR3, as DNA: TGTGCCAGCCCCATCCGGGACACAGATACGCAGTATTTT. The chain uses TRBV6-5 and TRBJ2-3; tentatively, D is TRBD2 (5 bases). Germline loops: CDR1 MNHEY, CDR2 SVGAGI. CDR3 size: 13 residues. V dropped 8 bases and J dropped 2 bases, with 11 bases sitting between them.

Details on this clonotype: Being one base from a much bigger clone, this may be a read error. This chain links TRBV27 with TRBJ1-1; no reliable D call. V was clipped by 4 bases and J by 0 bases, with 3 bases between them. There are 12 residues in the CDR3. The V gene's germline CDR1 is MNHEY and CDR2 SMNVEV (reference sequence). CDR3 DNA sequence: TGTGCCAGCAGTTCCATGAACACTGAAGCTTTCTTT. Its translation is CASSSMNTEAFF.

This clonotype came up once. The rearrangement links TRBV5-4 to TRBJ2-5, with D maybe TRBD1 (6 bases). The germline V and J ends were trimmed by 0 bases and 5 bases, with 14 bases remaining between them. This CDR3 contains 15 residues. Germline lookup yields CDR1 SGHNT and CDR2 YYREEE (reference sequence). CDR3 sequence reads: CASSLDQGRGETQYF. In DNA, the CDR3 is TGTGCCAGCAGCTTGGATCAGGGGCGTGGGGAGACCCAGTACTTC.

The DNA for the CDR3 is TGCGCCAGCAGCGTGGAGACAGGGTTGGAGCAGTACGTC. Residues: CASSVETGLEQYV. This rearrangement joins TRBV5-1 to TRBJ2-7, with 7 bases fitting TRBD1. CDR3 length: 13 amino acids. The germline V gene has CDR1 SGHRS and CDR2 YFSETQ. J was trimmed by 7 bases and V by 4 bases; bases with no gene match: 8.

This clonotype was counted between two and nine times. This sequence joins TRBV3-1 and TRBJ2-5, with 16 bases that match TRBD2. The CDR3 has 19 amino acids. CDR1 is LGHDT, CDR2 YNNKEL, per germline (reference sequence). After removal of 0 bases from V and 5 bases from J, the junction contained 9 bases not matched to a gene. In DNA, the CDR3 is TGTGCCAGCAGCCAAGACCCGGGACTAGCGGGGGGGAGCTGGGAGACCCAGTACTTC. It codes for CASSQDPGLAGGSWETQYF.

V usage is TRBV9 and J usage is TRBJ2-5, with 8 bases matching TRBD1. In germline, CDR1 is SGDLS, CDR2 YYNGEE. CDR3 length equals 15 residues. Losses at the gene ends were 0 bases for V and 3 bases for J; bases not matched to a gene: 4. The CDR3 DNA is TGTGCCAGCAGCGTAGGTCAGGGGGCAAAAGAGACCCAGTACTTC. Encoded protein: CASSVGQGAKETQYF.

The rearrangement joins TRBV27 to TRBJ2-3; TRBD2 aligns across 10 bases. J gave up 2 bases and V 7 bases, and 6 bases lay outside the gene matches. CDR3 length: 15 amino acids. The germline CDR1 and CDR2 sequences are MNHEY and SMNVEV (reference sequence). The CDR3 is CASTPSGGHTDTQYF. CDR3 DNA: TGTGCCAGCACCCCTAGCGGGGGACACACAGATACGCAGTATTTT.

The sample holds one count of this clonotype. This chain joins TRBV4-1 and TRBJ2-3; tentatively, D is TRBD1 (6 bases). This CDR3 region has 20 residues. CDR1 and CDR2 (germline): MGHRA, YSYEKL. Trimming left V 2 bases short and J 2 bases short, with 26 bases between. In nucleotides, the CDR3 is TGCGCCAGCAGCCAAATTTCGCCAGGGGAAGAGGGCGGAACCACAGATACGCAGTATTTT. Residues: CASSQISPGEEGGTTDTQYF.

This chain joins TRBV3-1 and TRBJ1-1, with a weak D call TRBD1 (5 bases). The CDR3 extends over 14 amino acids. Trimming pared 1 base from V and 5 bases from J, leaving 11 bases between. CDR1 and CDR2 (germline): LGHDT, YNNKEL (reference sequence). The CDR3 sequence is CASSQVPKGTEAFF. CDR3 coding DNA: TGTGCCAGCAGCCAAGTCCCCAAGGGGACTGAAGCTTTCTTT.

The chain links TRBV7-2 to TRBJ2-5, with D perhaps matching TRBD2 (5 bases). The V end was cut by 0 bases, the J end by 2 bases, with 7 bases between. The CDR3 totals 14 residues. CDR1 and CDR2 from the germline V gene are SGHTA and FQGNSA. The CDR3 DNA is TGTGCCAGCAGCTTAGCCCAGCGGCAAGAGACCCAGTACTTC. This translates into CASSLAQRQETQYF.

CDR3 sequence: CASSLADRGGGPYGYTF. The CDR3 DNA sequence: TGCGCCAGCAGCTTGGCCGACAGGGGCGGGGGCCCCTATGGCTACACCTTC. V is TRBV5-1 and J is TRBJ1-2; 8 bases fit TRBD1. The V gene's germline CDR1 is SGHRS and CDR2 YFSETQ. This CDR3 is built from 17 residues. Trimming took 0 bases from V and 4 from J; bases not matched to a gene: 11.